Listed here is a single TCR beta chain. Its antigen is as yet unknown. This CDR3 spans 15 amino acids. Trimming took 3 bases from V and 4 from J; bases not matched to a gene: 0. Germline CDR1 reads MNHNS; CDR2 reads SASEGT. This record belongs to a study of cytomegalovirus exposure and HLA in healthy donors. Study observations and caveats: Most subjects' HLA-A and HLA-B alleles were reportedly predicted from TCR beta sequences. Analysis was carried out at a later point, and it linked a missense DCLRE1C variant to TCR beta V- and J-gene trimming.

13 Jbeta primers and 60 Vbeta primers were used for the PCR. This table comes from immunoSEQ multiplex PCR, and its TCRdb copy is limited to in-frame clones, with some not included. The sample contains about 160,000 clones, about four fifths of which appear only once. The chain employs TRBV6-1 and TRBJ2-3; 14 nucleotides agree with TRBD2. The sequencing input was PBMCs. This TCR was recovered from a man aged 50-59 years in good health and CMV-seropositive. The CDR3 DNA reads TGTGCCAGCAGTGAGGGACTAGCGGGGGCAGATACGCAGTATTTT. Its protein product is CASSEGLAGADTQYF.